This T cell receptor (beta chain) was recorded in a study of T cells in tumors after PD-1 blockade. Background on the study: Excluded were patients with checkpoint blockade, immunosuppressants, or radiotherapy or other anti-cancer therapy within 4 weeks. Some patients also took daily vismodegib 150 mg during anti-PD-1 treatment. Broader study findings: Blood contained about 44% of the tumor's TCR clonotypes.

Sequencing used immunoSEQ multiplex PCR; TCRdb keeps in-frame clones, though not all of them. The sample yields approximately 60,000 clones, less than 85% seen once. V lost 2 bases, J lost 4 bases, and 7 bases stayed unmatched. This CDR3 is built from 16 residues. Germline V gene sequence: CDR1 SGHNT, CDR2 YYREEE (reference sequence). About this clone: Its antigen is currently unknown.

This clonotype was obtained from a human donor with basal cell carcinoma. The V call is TRBV5-4, the J call TRBJ2-2; TRBD2 aligns across 8 bases. The sequences come from PBMCs, collected after anti-PD-1 treatment. CDR3 DNA sequence: TGTGCCAGCAGCTTACCCGGGGGGGCGGGCACCGGGGAGCTGTTTTTT. Protein product: CASSLPGGAGTGELFF.